Listed below are T cell receptor beta chains from one sample, sequenced in a study of OX40 agonist ivuxolimab in advanced cancers. Using immunoSEQ multiplex PCR, the repertoire was profiled, and TCRdb retains in-frame clones only, with some absent. This sample has 45,000 to 75,000 clones; 70% to 80% occur once, and the top ten carry roughly 1.1%. Sequencing used CD4+ or CD8+ T cells sorted from blood, obtained in a trial of the OX40 agonist ivuxolimab. The receptors originated from an adult with an advanced solid tumor such as melanoma, head and neck, liver or kidney cancer. CDR3s include the opening cysteine and the closing phenylalanine or tryptophan. The D gene is left open where the match is weak. The size entry is marked missing in some rows and otherwise reads once, few, many or a size class.

J gene,clone size,D gene,V gene,CDR3 DNA,CDR3 protein
TRBJ1-1,.,.,TRBV28,TGTGCCAGCAGTTTATTGCAGGGCTCGGGATATGAAGCTTTCTTT,CASSLLQGSGYEAFF
TRBJ2-7,.,.,TRBV10-3,TGTGCCATCAGTGAACCGGGCCTCAACTACGAGCAGTACTTC,CAISEPGLNYEQYF
TRBJ2-1,few,TRBD2,TRBV18,TGTGCCAGCTCACCAACCTACCGCGGGAGTGGCAATGAGCAGTTCTTC,CASSPTYRGSGNEQFF
TRBJ2-3,.,TRBD2,TRBV5-1,TGCGCCAGCAGCCAGGGACTAGCGGGGGGGCGTAGCACAGATACGCAGTATTTT,CASSQGLAGGRSTDTQYF
TRBJ2-5,.,.,TRBV11-2,TGTGCCAGCAGCTTGTTCTGGGGGGCAGTTCGGGAGACCCAGTACTTC,CASSLFWGAVRETQYF
TRBJ2-3,.,.,TRBV19,TGTGCCAGTAGTACCCGGGACATGTTTACGCAGTATTTT,CASSTRDMFTQYF
TRBJ2-5,.,TRBD1,TRBV6-6,TGTGCCAGCAGTGGACAGGGCCAAGAGACCCAGTACTTC,CASSGQGQETQYF
TRBJ2-3,.,TRBD2,TRBV27,TGTGCCAGCAGTCAGACTAGCGGGAGTGGCACAGATACGCAGTATTTT,CASSQTSGSGTDTQYF
TRBJ1-1,few,.,TRBV14,TGTGCCAGCAGCCAAACAGGGTTGACTGAAGCTTTCTTT,CASSQTGLTEAFF
TRBJ2-1,.,TRBD1,TRBV5-8,TGTGCCAGCAGCTTGGCGGGACAGGGGTATGGTGAGCAGTTCTTC,CASSLAGQGYGEQFF
TRBJ2-1,.,TRBD2,TRBV7-3,TGTGCCAGCAGCCCTAGTGGGGGGGACTCCTACAATGAGCAGTTCTTC,CASSPSGGDSYNEQFF
TRBJ2-2,few,.,TRBV7-6,TGTGCCAGCAGCCTGACCGGTTGGAGTACCGGGGAGCTGTTTTTT,CASSLTGWSTGELFF
TRBJ2-5,.,.,TRBV10-3,TGTGCCATCAGTAGGGGGTACCAAGAGACCCAGTACTTC,CAISRGYQETQYF
TRBJ2-3,.,.,TRBV27,TGTGCCAGCATGAGGCTCCAGGATGATACGCAGTATTTT,CASMRLQDDTQYF
TRBJ2-4,.,.,TRBV27,TGTGCCAGCAGTTTATCGGCAGGCTACATTCAGTACTTC,CASSLSAGYIQYF
TRBJ1-4,.,.,TRBV28,TGTGCCAGCAGTACGACATCAGATAATGAAAAACTGTTTTTT,CASSTTSDNEKLFF
TRBJ1-1,.,.,TRBV30,TGTGCCTGGAGTGTAAGTTGGAAGAACACTGAAGCTTTCTTT,CAWSVSWKNTEAFF